A single sample gave rise to the 3 T cell receptor beta chains below, sequenced in a study of CD8 T cells in ankylosing spondylitis. MiXCR, run by TCRdb on the 5' RACE reads, gives a single entry per CDR3 protein. The sample shows about 250,000 distinct CDR3 sequences, 8% to 9% of them seen only once. Input material: blood, either unsorted or a sorted T cell fraction (not recorded which). The receptors here all came from a female donor with ankylosing spondylitis or in good health (not recorded which).

This clonotype was counted many times. This sequence joins TRBV27 and TRBJ2-1; 9 bases match TRBD2. Germline CDR1 MNHEY, CDR2 SMNVEV (reference sequence). CDR3 length equals 14 residues. With V trimmed by 5 bases and J by 9 bases, 8 bases remained unmatched. CDR3 DNA sequence: TGTGCCAGCAGTCATCGGCTAGCGGGATCTGAGCAGTTCTTC. It specifies CASSHRLAGSEQFF.

Many counts were recorded for this clonotype. The chain joins TRBV12-3 or TRBV12-4 to TRBJ1-2, with D possibly being TRBD1 (5 bases). V was pared by 5 bases and J by 7 bases, with 14 bases between. The CDR3 totals 13 residues. The CDR3 sequence: CASSLDGAGGYTF. CDR3 in DNA: TGTGCCAGCAGTCTCGATGGGGCTGGTGGCTACACCTTC.

This clonotype was picked up many times. The chain carries TRBV28 and TRBJ2-7; D gene unclear. The CDR3 length is 11 residues. In germline, CDR1 is MDHEN, CDR2 SYDVKM. Trimming shortened V by 4 bases and J by 6 bases, and 7 bases separated the two germline ends. CDR3 bases: TGTGCCAGCAGTTCCGGACGCGAGCAGTACTTC. Its protein product is CASSSGREQYF.